Listed here are 24 T cell receptor beta chains from one sample, sequenced in a study of Graves' ophthalmopathy and Graves' hyperthyroidism (dated by TCRdb to 2017 to 2018). These reads were obtained on an Illumina HiSeq 2000. For repertoire sequencing, the TCR beta CDR3 regions were amplified from RNA transcripts. The first round was an RT-PCR using HTBI primers with the Qiagen OneStep RT-PCR kit, and this first round was followed by a second-round multiplex PCR, then size selection and purification. TCRdb trimmed the raw reads at Q25, called clones with MiXCR and kept productive beta chains. Rows are combined by CDR3 protein, so each entry shows the most common genes and DNA. Within this sample are hundreds of thousands of distinct CDR3 sequences, with around a fifth of them counted one time only. In total, the top ten clones hold more than 5.5% of the sample. Sequenced material: peripheral blood. The source is a young woman with stable Graves' hyperthyroidism. Some clones in this sample may be carry-over from other donors' samples. Donor details come from another sample of the same person, matched by shared clones.

There are many counts of this clonotype. The CDR3 protein is CASSLRDLNTEAFF. CDR3 sequence (DNA): TGTGCCAGCAGTTTAAGGGACTTGAACACTGAAGCTTTCTTT. The chain combines TRBV12-3 or TRBV12-4 with TRBJ1-1; maybe TRBD1 (5 bases). The CDR3 spans 14 residues. Trimming pared 2 bases from V and 0 bases from J, leaving 7 bases between.

The chain has TRBV20-1 and TRBJ2-2; perhaps D is TRBD1 or TRBD2 (5 bases each). Trimming removed 6 bases at V and 8 bases at J, with 13 bases between. The CDR3 totals 12 residues. CDR1 is DFQATT and CDR2 is SNEGSKA in the germline V gene (reference sequence). This chain's CDR3 is CSAPGLTGELFF. The CDR3 bases are TGCAGTGCCCCGGGGCTCACTGGGGAGCTGTTTTTT.

This clonotype was seen only a few times. The chain carries TRBV20-1 and TRBJ2-5; 10 positions agree with TRBD2. Unmatched junction bases numbered 15, after V lost 6 bases and J lost 2 bases. Germline CDR1 is DFQATT and CDR2 is SNEGSKA (reference sequence). The CDR3 covers 17 residues. CDR3 in DNA: TGCAGTGCCAGCGGGGGGGCCGGAGTTGTGGGGCAAGAGACCCAGTACTTC. It yields the protein CSASGGAGVVGQETQYF.

About this clonotype itself: A much larger clone lies one base from this, so it may be a read error. J is TRBJ1-5 and V is TRBV12-3 or TRBV12-4, with TRBD1 as a possible D gene (6 bases). The CDR3 sequence is 15 residues long. CDR3 in amino acids: CDSSLLGRTDQPQHF. As DNA, the CDR3 is TGTGACAGCAGTTTACTCGGACGGACAGATCAGCCCCAGCATTTT.

This clonotype was observed once. The chain has TRBV5-1 and TRBJ2-7; D may be TRBD1 (5 bases). Germline V CDR1 and CDR2: SGHRS, YFSETQ. Trimming left V 1 base short and J 7 bases short, with 21 bases between. This CDR3 region has 16 residues. CDR3 bases: TGCGCCAGCAGCTTGAGACCCCAGGGATCCCTCGAGGAGCAGTACTTC. As protein: CASSLRPQGSLEEQYF.

This clonotype appeared many times. The chain joins TRBV19 to TRBJ1-1; a possible D gene is TRBD1 (5 bases). V lost 3 bases and J lost 1, with 12 bases in between. This CDR3 region has 15 residues. The germline V gene encodes CDR1 LNHDA and CDR2 SQIVND (reference sequence). CDR3 DNA sequence: TGTGCCAGTAGTATTCTCCTCACAGGGAACACTGAAGCTTTCTTT. Translation gives CASSILLTGNTEAFF.

This clonotype was picked up a small number of times. The chain combines TRBV27 with TRBJ2-1; D remains ambiguous. V was cut by 3 bases and J by 4 bases, with 13 bases left in between. The CDR3 is made up of 15 amino acids. Germline CDR1 MNHEY, CDR2 SMNVEV (reference sequence). CDR3 DNA: TGTGCCAGCAGTTTCCCGGACCGCCCGTACAATGAGCAGTTCTTC. It encodes CASSFPDRPYNEQFF.

This clonotype was seen repeatedly, ten times or more. This rearrangement joins TRBV12-3 or TRBV12-4 to TRBJ2-7; 7 nucleotides agree with TRBD1. J was trimmed by 7 bases and V by 3 bases; bases with no gene match: 9. This CDR3 is built from 14 residues. CDR3 nucleotide sequence: TGTGCCAGCAGTTTCGGACAGGTCCGTAGGGAGCAGTACTTC. Its translation: CASSFGQVRREQYF.

The chain carries TRBV29-1 and TRBJ1-1, with a possible D match to TRBD1 (5 bases). The length of the CDR3 is 14 residues. Per germline, CDR1 SQVTM and CDR2 ANQGSEA. The ends were cut back, 7 bases at V and 6 bases at J, with 21 bases in the middle. The DNA for the CDR3 is TGCAGCGCTGGCCGTCGGGGGGGGATGTCTGAAGCTTTCTTT. Amino acid sequence: CSAGRRGGMSEAFF.

This clonotype was seen repeatedly, ten times or more. Germline and junction disagree at one end, which may indicate a read error. This chain uses TRBV3-1 with TRBJ2-7; D not certain. This CDR3 has 14 residues. CDR1 and CDR2 from the germline V gene are LGHDT and YNNKEL (reference sequence). The CDR3 DNA reads as TGTGCCAGCAGCCAACGCGGTGGGTCCTTCGAGCAGTACTTC. It yields the protein CASSQRGGSFEQYF.

V is TRBV6-7 and J is TRBJ2-5, with 9 positions matching TRBD2. TRBV6-7 is an open reading frame, and its role is uncertain. The J segment lost 2 bases and the V segment lost 8 bases, leaving 18 bases of the junction unmatched. This CDR3 contains 18 residues. Here the CDR3 reads CASAIGVRAGGPQETQYF. The CDR3 coding sequence is TGTGCCAGCGCCATCGGGGTGCGAGCGGGGGGCCCGCAAGAGACCCAGTACTTC.

This clonotype was detected many times. DNA of the CDR3: TGTGCCAGCAGTATGGGCTACGAGCAGTACTTC. Its protein product is CASSMGYEQYF. This chain uses TRBV27 with TRBJ2-7, with D unresolved. V lost 5 bases and J lost 3, with 5 bases in between. The length of the CDR3 is 11 residues. Germline CDR1 and CDR2: MNHEY and SMNVEV (reference sequence).

This clonotype came up many times. The chain has TRBV7-6 and TRBJ2-5; D is perhaps TRBD1 (5 bases). Germline lookup yields CDR1 SGHVS and CDR2 FNYEAQ. This CDR3 region has 12 residues. Trimming removed 5 bases from V and 5 bases from J, with 9 bases in between. The CDR3 DNA is TGTGCCAGCAGCGGATACAGGGAGACCCAGTACTTC. This codes for CASSGYRETQYF.

This clonotype has at least ten counts. The chain joins TRBV12-3 or TRBV12-4 to TRBJ1-5; no definite D call. V was trimmed by 7 bases and J by 3 bases, leaving 13 bases between them. The CDR3 spans 14 residues. CDR3: CASTPDGTNQPQHF. The CDR3 DNA sequence: TGTGCCAGCACCCCGGACGGAACCAATCAGCCCCAGCATTTT.

This clonotype was seen only a few times. The chain uses TRBV12-3 or TRBV12-4 and TRBJ2-5, with 7 positions matching TRBD2. Trimming took 3 bases from V and 4 from J; bases not matched to a gene: 8. The CDR3 totals 15 residues. The CDR3 reads CASSLGLAEGETQYF. The CDR3 DNA follows: TGTGCCAGCAGTTTGGGGCTAGCGGAAGGAGAGACCCAGTACTTC.

A few counts support this clonotype. CDR3 protein: CASSLMTSGGEQYF. The CDR3 nucleotides are TGCGCCAGCAGCTTGATGACTAGCGGGGGGGAGCAGTACTTC. The chain recombines TRBV5-1 with TRBJ2-7; 13 bases map to TRBD2. From germline, CDR1 is SGHRS and CDR2 YFSETQ. With 1 base clipped from V and 7 bases from J, the junction kept 2 bases outside the gene matches. CDR3 size: 14 residues.

Here the CDR3 reads CASGPGHGSGNTIYF. Written as DNA, the CDR3 is TGTGCTAGTGGTCCGGGACATGGATCTGGAAACACCATATATTTT. V is TRBV12-5 and J is TRBJ1-3; D may be TRBD1 (6 bases). V lost 5 bases and J 1 base, leaving 12 bases between the germline ends. CDR3 length equals 15 residues. CDR1 and CDR2 from the germline V gene are LGHNT and FRNRAP.

The rearrangement uses TRBV5-1 and TRBJ1-1; TRBD1 might be the D (5 bases). The CDR3 spans 14 residues. Germline V gives CDR1 SGHRS, CDR2 YFSETQ. V was pared by 5 bases and J by 1 base, with 12 bases between. CDR3 sequence (DNA): TGCGCCAGCAGGCCGGGACCGACGAACACTGAAGCTTTCTTT. This translates into CASRPGPTNTEAFF.

This clonotype was seen once. The chain recombines TRBV18 with TRBJ1-3; the D is unclear. CDR1 is KGHSH, CDR2 LQKENI, per germline. CDR3 length: 15 residues. Trimming left V 3 bases short and J 1 base short, with 10 bases between. The CDR3 DNA sequence: TGTGCCAGCTCACCGGGCCTCACTTCTGGAAACACCATATATTTT. Encoded protein: CASSPGLTSGNTIYF.

This clonotype was detected only once. The V call is TRBV7-9, the J call TRBJ1-2; D not certain. Germline loops: CDR1 SEHNR, CDR2 FQNEAQ (reference sequence). This CDR3 spans 13 amino acids. The V end was cut by 4 bases, the J end by 7 bases, with 13 bases between. The CDR3 sequence: CASSSDYFGGYTF. The CDR3 bases are TGTGCCAGCAGCTCAGACTATTTCGGTGGCTACACCTTC. The variable domain in full, with the rest retrieved from reference TRBV7-9 and TRBJ1-2, is DTGVSQNPRHKITKRGQNVTFRCDPISEHNRLYWYRQTLGQGPEFLTYFQNEAQLEKSRLLSDRFSAERPKGSFSTLEIQRTEQGDSAMYLCASSSDYFGGYTFGSGTRLTVV.

This chain's CDR3 is CASSISAGDYEQYF. The CDR3 DNA reads TGTGCCAGTAGTATCTCGGCAGGGGACTACGAGCAGTACTTC. The rearrangement joins TRBV19 to TRBJ2-7; perhaps TRBD1 as D (6 bases). V was cut by 3 bases and J by 3 bases, with 12 bases left in between. This CDR3 spans 14 amino acids. Per germline, CDR1 LNHDA and CDR2 SQIVND (reference sequence).

A remark on this clonotype: At one end, the junction sequence differs from germline, possibly due to a read error. The chain employs TRBV12-3 or TRBV12-4 and TRBJ2-4; possibly TRBD2 for D (5 bases). CDR3 size: 14 residues. In nucleotides, the CDR3 is TGTGCCAGCAACGTGCCGCTAGCCAAAAACATTAAGTACTTC. Its translation: CASNVPLAKNIKYF.

This clonotype has more than one count but fewer than ten. The chain uses TRBV6-1 and TRBJ2-5; 10 bases map to TRBD1. V shed 2 bases, J shed 5 bases, and the junction held 8 bases outside the gene matches. The CDR3 runs 16 residues. In germline, CDR1 is MNHNS, CDR2 SASEGT. CDR3 nucleotides: TGTGCCAGCAGTGAAATTACGGGACAGGGGAAGGAGACCCAGTACTTC. This gives the protein CASSEITGQGKETQYF.

This clonotype was seen ten or more times. J is TRBJ1-6 and V is TRBV20-1, with 9 bases identical to TRBD1. The germline CDR1 and CDR2 sequences are DFQATT and SNEGSKA (reference sequence). The CDR3 runs 13 residues. J was trimmed by 8 bases and V by 6 bases; bases with no gene match: 5. CDR3 nucleotides: TGCAGTGCAGACAGGGGGGTCGATTCACCCCTCCACTTT. This sequence encodes CSADRGVDSPLHF.